In its sample, the clone carrying this T cell receptor (beta chain) was seen many times. Its antigen remains unknown. Time point of the sample: persistent/refractory GD, antithyroid drugs over 5 years with positive TRAb. RNA extracted from PBMCs served as the sequencing template. This record belongs to a study of regulatory T cells in long-lasting Graves disease. Study-level findings and limits: Compared with new cases, persistent Graves' patients showed reduced TCR diversity. Shared public clonotypes totalled about 2,600 in persistent patients, compared with about a thousand in new patients. Persistent disease showed a preference for TRBV28, TRBJ1-2 and TRBJ2-5.

V shed 3 bases and J shed 2 bases, with 8 bases lying between them. The CDR3 is 13 amino acids. Per germline, CDR1 MNHNS and CDR2 SASEGT. Through Arm-PCR of CDR3 regions and iRepertoire HTBI primers, TCR beta libraries were built. TCRdb recomputed calls from the multiplex PCR reads with MiXCR, one row per CDR3 protein. The repertoire consists of about 460,000 distinct CDR3 sequences, with under 25% occurring once and the leading ten covering over 10%. V usage is TRBV6-1 and J usage is TRBJ2-7, with no clear D. This clonotype was sampled from a female donor with Graves disease. The specimen comprised peripheral blood mononuclear cells (PBMCs), sampled when the disease was refractory, from a patient treated with antithyroid drugs. This chain's CDR3 is CASSDTTAYEQYF. CDR3 DNA sequence: TGTGCCAGCAGTGACACCACAGCCTACGAGCAGTACTTC.